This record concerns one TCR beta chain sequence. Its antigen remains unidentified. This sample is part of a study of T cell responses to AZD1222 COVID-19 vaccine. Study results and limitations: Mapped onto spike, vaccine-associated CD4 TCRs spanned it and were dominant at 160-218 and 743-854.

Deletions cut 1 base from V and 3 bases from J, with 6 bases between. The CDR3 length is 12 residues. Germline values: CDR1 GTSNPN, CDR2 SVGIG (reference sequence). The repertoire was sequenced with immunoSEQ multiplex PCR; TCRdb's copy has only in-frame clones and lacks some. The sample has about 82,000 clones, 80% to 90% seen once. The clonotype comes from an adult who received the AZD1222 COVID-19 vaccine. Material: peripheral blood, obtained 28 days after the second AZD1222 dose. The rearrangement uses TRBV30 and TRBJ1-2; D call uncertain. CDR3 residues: CAWSERDYGYTF. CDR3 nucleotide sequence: TGTGCCTGGAGTGAACGCGACTATGGCTACACCTTC.